One and the same sample provided the 17 T cell receptor beta chains below, sequenced in a study of regulatory T cells in long-lasting Graves disease. Time point reported: persistent/refractory GD, antithyroid drugs over 5 years with positive TRAb. RNA from PBMCs was the source of the TCR library. HTBI primers from iRepertoire and Arm-PCR of CDR3 regions yielded the TCR beta libraries. MiXCR, applied by TCRdb to the multiplex PCR reads, yields one record per CDR3 protein. The data hold over 300,000 distinct CDR3 sequences, with about 20% observed a single time. This specimen was peripheral blood mononuclear cells (PBMCs), taken when the disease was refractory, from a patient treated with antithyroid drugs. These receptors originate from a female donor with Graves disease.

The chain combines TRBV6-5 with TRBJ2-7; 7 bases are shared with TRBD1. In germline, CDR1 is MNHEY, CDR2 SVGAGI. There are 15 residues in the CDR3. Trimming at V came to 6 bases and at J to 6 bases, leaving 14 bases not matched to a gene. CDR3 in amino acids: CASSYPGQPLSEQYF. Written as DNA, the CDR3 is TGTGCCAGCAGCTACCCGGGACAGCCCCTTTCCGAGCAGTACTTC.

This clonotype was detected ten times or more. The rearrangement uses TRBV27 and TRBJ1-2; 8 positions match TRBD1. Germline CDR1 reads MNHEY; CDR2 reads SMNVEV (reference sequence). The CDR3 loop spans 16 amino acids. Trimming at V came to 5 bases and at J to 0 bases, leaving 8 bases not matched to a gene. CDR3 region: CASSPRQGTSNYGYTF. The CDR3, as DNA: TGTGCCAGCAGTCCACGACAGGGGACCTCTAACTATGGCTACACCTTC.

This clonotype has ten or more counts. The gene calls are TRBV19 and TRBJ1-4, with 7 bases fitting TRBD1. The CDR3 loop spans 15 amino acids. CDR1 and CDR2 (germline): LNHDA, SQIVND (reference sequence). J gave up 5 bases and V 6 bases, and 9 bases lay outside the gene matches. The CDR3 coding sequence is TGTGCCAGTAGCATCGCCGGGACAGTGAATGAAAAACTGTTTTTT. This sequence encodes CASSIAGTVNEKLFF.

This clonotype was detected only a few times. The gene calls are TRBV10-3 and TRBJ2-7, with D perhaps matching TRBD1 (5 bases). CDR1 is ENHRY and CDR2 is SYGVKD in the germline V gene. Trimming shortened V by 3 bases and J by 5 bases, and 8 bases separated the two germline ends. The CDR3 spans 12 residues. CDR3 loop: CAISDQGNEQYF. The CDR3 DNA follows: TGTGCCATCAGTGACCAGGGTAACGAGCAGTACTTC.

The chain joins TRBV4-1 to TRBJ2-3, with D perhaps matching TRBD2 (5 bases). The CDR3 runs to 14 residues. Trimming shortened V by 4 bases and J by 6 bases, and 14 bases separated the two germline ends. The germline CDR1 and CDR2 sequences are MGHRA and YSYEKL. As DNA, the CDR3 is TGCGCCAGCAGCCGCGGAGTCCCGGGGGATACGCAGTATTTT. Translating gives CASSRGVPGDTQYF.

This clonotype occurred a few times. This chain joins TRBV24-1 and TRBJ1-3; D remains unclear. Germline V gene data show CDR1 as KGHDR and CDR2 as SFDVKD. There are 18 residues in the CDR3. V lost 3 bases, J lost 0 bases, and 17 bases lay in between. For the CDR3, the DNA is TGTGCCACCAGTGATCCTTACACCGACTCCTTCTCTGGAAACACCATATATTTT. This gives the protein CATSDPYTDSFSGNTIYF.

This clonotype showed up just a few times. V and J are TRBV7-9 and TRBJ2-7, with 13 bases matching TRBD2. The trim removed 5 bases at V and 2 bases at J, leaving 9 bases unmatched. Germline CDR1 is SEHNR and CDR2 is FQNEAQ (reference sequence). The CDR3 is 17 amino acids. CDR3 amino acids: CASSPRTSGGPTYEQYF. CDR3 coding DNA: TGTGCCAGCAGCCCCCGGACTAGCGGGGGCCCCACCTACGAGCAGTACTTC.

The V gene is TRBV4-1, the J gene TRBJ1-1, with unresolved D. This CDR3 spans 16 amino acids. Trimming removed 3 bases from V and 6 bases from J, with 20 bases in between. Germline CDR1 reads MGHRA; CDR2 reads YSYEKL. CDR3 loop: CASSQWVSGSLAEAFF. CDR3 nucleotides: TGCGCCAGCAGCCAGTGGGTTTCAGGTAGCCTCGCTGAAGCTTTCTTT.

This clonotype was observed a few times. The V gene is TRBV7-2, the J gene TRBJ1-6; D is uncertain. Trimming took 5 bases from V and 4 from J, leaving 9 bases between them. CDR1 and CDR2 (germline): SGHTA, FQGNSA. The CDR3 extends over 14 amino acids. The CDR3 DNA follows: TGTGCCAGCAGCCAGTTGGGGTATAATTCACCCCTCCACTTT. The encoded protein is CASSQLGYNSPLHF.

V usage is TRBV5-5 and J usage is TRBJ2-3; D call uncertain. From germline, CDR1 is SGHKS and CDR2 YYEKEE (reference sequence). CDR3 length: 14 amino acids. V was pared by 4 bases and J by 4 bases, with 13 bases between. CDR3: CASSQGFGADTQYF. The DNA of the CDR3 is TGTGCCAGCAGCCAAGGGTTTGGGGCAGATACGCAGTATTTT.

This clonotype was detected a few times. This sequence joins TRBV30 and TRBJ1-4; a weak D match, TRBD1 (6 bases). The V end was cut by 2 bases, the J end by 7 bases, with 11 bases between. CDR1 is GTSNPN, CDR2 SVGIG, per germline (reference sequence). There are 13 residues in the CDR3. CDR3: CAWSIGGGEKLFF. The CDR3 DNA sequence: TGTGCCTGGAGTATAGGGGGTGGTGAAAAACTGTTTTTT. Combining the CDR3 with reference TRBV30 and TRBJ1-4 gives the whole variable domain SQTIHQWPATLVQPVGSPLSLECTVEGTSNPNLYWYRQAAGRGLQLLFYSVGIGQISSEVPQNLSASRPQDRQFILSSKKLLLSDSGFYLCAWSIGGGEKLFFGSGTQLSVL.

In this sample, this clonotype turned up many times. CDR3: CASSVATGPGNEKLFF. The DNA for the CDR3 is TGTGCCAGCAGCGTAGCCACCGGGCCAGGGAATGAAAAACTGTTTTTT. This chain links TRBV9 with TRBJ1-4; TRBD1 might be the D (5 bases). The CDR3 is made up of 16 amino acids. CDR1 and CDR2 from the germline V gene are SGDLS and YYNGEE. Trimming removed 0 bases at V and 5 bases at J, with 14 bases between.

The rearrangement links TRBV28 to TRBJ1-6; D call uncertain. Germline CDR1 is MDHEN and CDR2 is SYDVKM. The germline V and J ends were trimmed by 7 bases and 13 bases, with 14 bases remaining between them. The CDR3 has 12 amino acids. CDR3 sequence reads: CASIREPGPLHF. The CDR3 region has the DNA TGTGCCAGCATCCGGGAGCCGGGCCCCCTCCACTTT.

Only a few counts were recorded for this clonotype. In DNA, the CDR3 is TGCGCCAGCAGTGAGGTTGGGGGTGGGGGCTACGAGCAGTACTTC. Its protein is CASSEVGGGGYEQYF. The genes are TRBV10-2 and TRBJ2-7, with D perhaps assigned TRBD1 or TRBD2 (5 bases each). This CDR3 region has 15 residues. Germline V CDR1 and CDR2: WSHSY, SAAADI. Trimming pared 2 bases from V and 3 bases from J, leaving 14 bases between.

This rearrangement joins TRBV27 to TRBJ1-1, with TRBD1 as a possible D gene (5 bases). Trimming pared 4 bases from V and 7 bases from J, leaving 16 bases between. There are 14 residues in the CDR3. The germline CDR1 and CDR2 sequences are MNHEY and SMNVEV (reference sequence). In nucleotides, the CDR3 is TGTGCCAGCAGTTCCGACGGGGCCTGGGGTGAAGCTTTCTTT. Translation gives CASSSDGAWGEAFF.

In its sample, this clonotype was seen many times. The rearrangement uses TRBV12-3 or TRBV12-4 and TRBJ1-1, with D uncertain. The CDR3 length is 13 residues. The V gene lost 7 bases and the J gene lost 3 bases, with 12 bases spanning the gap. CDR3 sequence: CASTQAGDTEAFF. The CDR3 nucleotides are TGTGCCAGCACTCAGGCTGGAGACACTGAAGCTTTCTTT.

This sequence joins TRBV28 and TRBJ2-3; D is unclear. CDR1 is MDHEN, CDR2 SYDVKM, per germline. Trimming shortened V by 5 bases and J by 3 bases, and 12 bases separated the two germline ends. This CDR3 region has 14 residues. CDR3 bases: TGTGCCAGCAGTACCCCCCTAGGTACAGATACGCAGTATTTT. This sequence encodes CASSTPLGTDTQYF.